The 13 T cell receptor beta chains below were found in one sample sequenced in a study of T cells in tumors after PD-1 blockade. Assay used: immunoSEQ multiplex PCR; TCRdb lists only in-frame clones, some missing. The sample has more than 40,000 clones, 81% seen once. The specimen comprised PBMCs, sampled before anti-PD-1 treatment. These receptor sequences come from a human donor with basal cell carcinoma.

The chain recombines TRBV4-2 with TRBJ1-3, with TRBD1 matching 11 bases. The CDR3 has 17 residues. V trimming: 0 bases; J trimming: 2 bases; junction bases outside the gene matches: 3. From germline, CDR1 is LGHNA and CDR2 YNFKEQ. The CDR3 reads CASSQEGQGGPGNTIYF. The DNA of the CDR3 is TGTGCCAGCAGCCAAGAGGGACAGGGGGGCCCTGGAAACACCATATATTTT.

This clone was recorded only once. This rearrangement joins TRBV7-9 to TRBJ1-4; D gene uncertain. Trimming pared 4 bases from V and 7 bases from J, leaving 7 bases between. The CDR3 is 12 residues long. Per germline, CDR1 SEHNR and CDR2 FQNEAQ (reference sequence). The CDR3 sequence: CASSSQGEKLFF. The CDR3 coding sequence is TGTGCCAGCAGCTCCCAAGGTGAAAAACTGTTTTTT.

This clone was counted a single time. V gene TRBV19 combines with J gene TRBJ2-1; 11 bases agree with TRBD2. The CDR3 is 15 amino acids. Germline V lookup: CDR1 LNHDA, CDR2 SQIVND (reference sequence). V lost 9 bases and J lost 7; bases outside the gene matches: 11. This CDR3 reads CASQGSASGRNEQFF. CDR3 sequence (DNA): TGTGCCAGCCAAGGGTCGGCTAGCGGGAGGAATGAGCAGTTCTTC.

The genes are TRBV24-1 and TRBJ1-2; D gene unclear. This CDR3 is 11 amino acids long. Germline V lookup: CDR1 KGHDR, CDR2 SFDVKD. V was pared by 9 bases and J by 4 bases, with 8 bases between. The CDR3 protein is CATGPVYGYTF. The CDR3 nucleotides read TGTGCCACCGGCCCAGTCTATGGCTACACCTTC.

This chain uses TRBV2 with TRBJ1-6; TRBD1 is a possible D gene (5 bases). This CDR3 has 14 residues. Germline values: CDR1 SNHLY, CDR2 FYNNEI. V shed 9 bases and J shed 0 bases, with 9 bases lying between them. The CDR3 bases are TGTGCCAGTGGGACGGTCTCCTATAATTCACCCCTCCACTTT. It is translated as CASGTVSYNSPLHF. Variable domain in full (rest from reference TRBV2 and TRBJ1-6): EPEVTQTPSHQVTQMGQEVILRCVPISNHLYFYWYRQILGQKVEFLVSFYNNEISEKSEIFDDQFSVERPDGSNFTLKIRSTKLEDSAMYFCASGTVSYNSPLHFGNGTRLTVT.

This chain uses TRBV3-1 (or the pseudogene TRBV3-2) with TRBJ2-5; D call uncertain. This CDR3 has 12 amino acids. Germline CDR1 reads LGHDT; CDR2 reads YNNKEL (reference sequence). V lost 3 bases, J lost 1 base, and 3 bases lay in between. The CDR3 region is CASSQIQETQYF. CDR3 nucleotide sequence: TGTGCCAGCAGCCAGATCCAAGAGACCCAGTACTTC.

This rearrangement joins TRBV7-9 to TRBJ1-3, with a tentative D call TRBD1 (6 bases). Germline assignment: CDR1 SEHNR and CDR2 FQNEAQ (reference sequence). Trimming pared 1 base from V and 0 bases from J, leaving 13 bases between. The CDR3 has 17 amino acids. CDR3 sequence: CASSLVLGHISGNTIYF. In DNA, the CDR3 is TGTGCCAGCAGCTTAGTATTGGGACACATCTCTGGAAACACCATATATTTT.

This CDR3 is CASSPSGETQYF. The CDR3, as DNA: TGTGCCAGCAGCCCTAGCGGGGAGACCCAGTACTTC. The chain employs TRBV2 and TRBJ2-5; 8 bases agree with TRBD2. V gave up 6 bases and J gave up 5 bases; unmatched junction bases: 2. Germline V CDR1 and CDR2: SNHLY, FYNNEI. The CDR3 contains 12 residues.

By share of the sample, this clone is medium-sized. The chain joins TRBV19 to TRBJ1-2; D possibly corresponds to TRBD1 (5 bases). The CDR3 is 15 amino acids. Deletions cut 6 bases from V and 0 bases from J, with 14 bases between. Germline CDR1 and CDR2: LNHDA and SQIVND (reference sequence). CDR3 sequence: CASSPTGGSNYGYTF. DNA for the CDR3: TGTGCCAGTAGCCCCACCGGGGGGTCTAACTATGGCTACACCTTC.

This clone occurred once. The CDR3 end shows no conserved phenylalanine or tryptophan, and so a read error is likely. No DNA is shown, since the ends of the CDR3 on it are uncertain; the CDR3 is the one TCRdb lists. The chain combines TRBV7-8 with TRBJ2-7; TRBD2 was called by the table and not checked on the DNA. Germline CDR1 is SGHVS and CDR2 is FQNEAQ. The CDR3 totals 11 residues, both ends included. This CDR3 is CASSNGLAGNL.

The J gene is TRBJ2-1, the V gene TRBV6-1; D remains unclear. This CDR3 spans 13 amino acids. The germline V gene encodes CDR1 MNHNS and CDR2 SASEGT. Trimming cost V 0 bases and J 9 bases, with 9 bases left between them. The CDR3 here is CASSEAQRTEQFF. CDR3 DNA sequence: TGTGCCAGCAGTGAAGCGCAACGGACTGAGCAGTTCTTC.

The genes are TRBV30 and TRBJ2-3, with D uncertain. CDR3 length: 15 amino acids. V was trimmed by 0 bases and J by 0 bases, leaving 10 bases between them. Germline V gene lookup returns CDR1 GTSNPN and CDR2 SVGIG (reference sequence). The CDR3 spells CAWSVGSSSTDTQYF. The CDR3, as DNA: TGTGCCTGGAGTGTAGGTTCCTCTAGCACAGATACGCAGTATTTT.

V gene TRBV6-1 combines with J gene TRBJ1-6, with D uncertain. Germline-derived CDR1 and CDR2 are MNHNS and SASEGT. The CDR3 runs to 14 residues. Deletions cut 3 bases from V and 5 bases from J, with 8 bases between. CDR3 sequence (DNA): TGTGCCAGCAGTGAGGCCCTTGATAATTCACCCCTCCACTTT. It is translated as CASSEALDNSPLHF.